The text below deals with one TCR beta chain. The clone's antigen remains unknown. No clone much larger than this one lies a single base away; base qualities are absent. The data were taken from a study of a mutant IDH1 vaccine in newly diagnosed glioma (dated by TCRdb to about 2021). Study-level background: Vaccination was initiated 4-6 weeks after radiotherapy alone, or concurrently with temozolomide cycles in the chemotherapy-containing groups. For exploratory analyses, fewer than 30 treated patients had longitudinal TCRB deep sequencing done wherever samples were available. Prior to enrollment, patients had been given standard therapy consisting of radiotherapy alone, temozolomide alone, or radiochemotherapy with temozolomide, with the combination given to most patients. Peripheral blood was collected at six visits: V03 (baseline), V05, V07, V10, V12 and V13. Of the roughly 32 treated patients, around 62% were male and approximately 38% were female, and a mean age of roughly 41 years was recorded. Visit V12 was the week-35 safety follow-up and visit V13 was the week-47 end of study. Results the study describes overall, beyond this receptor: According to the authors, sample limitations meant that analyses of patient blood samples could not be reproduced. No apparent relationship was observed between pseudoprogression and alterations in the top peripheral T cell clonotypes detected by TCRB sequencing. Across multiple MHC alleles, vaccine-induced immune responses were seen in 90% to 95% of patients. PBMC samples for TCRB deep sequencing were selected based on availability.

CDR1 KGHSH and CDR2 LQKENI are derived from the germline V gene. Cut back by 0 bases and 0 bases, the V and J ends lie 5 bases apart. Including the terminal cysteine and phenylalanine, the CDR3 comprises 14 residues. Only the CDR3 part of the read is kept: 42 bases, read in frame from the first base. The sample's time point, from its label and the paper: week 47, end of study. Each vaccine dose, consisting of 300 ug of a 20-mer mutant IDH1 peptide in Montanide, was administered subcutaneously with topical imiquimod. Patients received eight vaccinations in weeks 1, 3, 5, 7, 11, 15, 19 and 23, corresponding to visits V03 through V10. All donors had newly diagnosed IDH1-mutant astrocytomas of WHO grade 3 or 4 that showed loss of nuclear ATRX. The samples were drawn from NOA16, a multicentre, single-arm, open-label phase I trial in Germany that tested a mutant IDH1 peptide vaccine in humans for the first time. Genomic DNA for TCRB sequencing was extracted from EDTA blood using the DNeasy Blood and Tissue Kit.

The library was produced with the immunoSEQ multiplex PCR assay. Following the manufacturer's protocol, the hsTCRB Kit was used to amplify rearranged TCR beta chain sequences. An Illumina MiSeq was used to sequence the TCRB libraries. Processing in the source paper ran as follows. Demultiplexing, trimming and gene mapping were performed with the kit vendor's proprietary platform. TCRdb's version of the immuneACCESS table is confined to in-frame rearrangements and falls short of the full clone set. An unresolved V gene accounts for under half of the shortfall where checked; the remainder is of unknown origin. The V and J calls and the clone size are those of that table, but D and trimming were determined from the DNA. This sample has roughly 32,000 clones in its table, and roughly nine tenths of those were observed once. Jointly, the top ten make up roughly 2% of the sample.

This material consisted of PBMCs, taken from a glioma patient whose treatment included an IDH1 peptide vaccine. The sequence was obtained from a middle-aged man with glioma. The chain uses TRBV18 and TRBJ1-1, with an unclear D gene assignment. The sequence in DNA is TGTGCCAGCTCACCACCGTCCCTGAACACTGAAGCTTTCTTT. It translates as CASSPPSLNTEAFF.